The clone carrying this TCR beta chain was counted between two and nine times. Its antigen remains unidentified. The data stem from a study of blood T cells in healthy people across ages. Broader study findings: Changes in expanded clonotypes were possibly confounded, as the CMV status of donors was unknown.

The authors ran a second PCR of roughly 6 to 12 cycles using a sample-barcoded 5' primer and a J-beta primer mix. Per sample, CDR3-containing paired-end reads numbered at least 2.5 million. TCRdb called the 5' RACE reads again in MiXCR, with one record for every CDR3 protein. The sample has 1,800,000 or so distinct CDR3 sequences, roughly two fifths seen once; the top ten hold roughly 23%. This CDR3 is built from 12 residues. V lost 6 bases and J lost 6, with 9 bases in between. Germline CDR1 and CDR2: SEHNR and FQNEAQ (reference sequence). Sequenced: blood. The TCR comes from a human donor in good health. V gene TRBV7-9 combines with J gene TRBJ1-5; unclear D gene. CDR3 DNA sequence: TGTGCCAGCAGGGCCTCCGGTCAGCCCCAGCATTTT. As protein: CASRASGQPQHF.